These 6 T cell receptor beta chains came from one sample sequenced in a study of blood T cell repertoires in COVID-19 (dated by TCRdb to 2020 to 2022). Libraries were constructed by the immunoSEQ multiplex PCR assay. Imported from immuneACCESS, the table was reduced by TCRdb to in-frame sequences with V and J called. These copies leave out some clones; in studies compared against another copy, an unresolved V gene accounts for under half, and the cause of the remainder is not known. Within this sample are some 300,000 clones, with around 90% of them counted one time only. About 6% of the sample goes to the ten largest clones. Sequenced input: peripheral blood. Receptors were obtained from a woman aged 45-59 years with COVID-19, enrolled during active disease.

This chain's CDR3 is CASSLKLTEAFF. The CDR3 nucleotides read TGTGCCAGCTCCCTTAAACTCACTGAAGCTTTCTTT. The gene calls are TRBV18 and TRBJ1-1; D unresolved. V dropped 6 bases and J dropped 4 bases, with 9 bases sitting between them. The CDR3 has 12 amino acids. Germline V lookup: CDR1 KGHSH, CDR2 LQKENI.

In its sample, this clone was seen a few times. The gene calls are TRBV7-6 and TRBJ2-1, with 9 nucleotides matching TRBD2. The V segment lost 1 base and the J segment 4 bases; nucleotides outside the gene matches: 8. Germline assignment: CDR1 SGHVS and CDR2 FNYEAQ. This CDR3 has 17 residues. CDR3 sequence: CASSLDHPSGKYNEQFF. As DNA, the CDR3 is TGTGCCAGCAGCTTAGATCATCCTAGCGGGAAATACAATGAGCAGTTCTTC.

The J gene is TRBJ2-1, the V gene TRBV18; D uncertain. The V end lost 10 bases, the J end lost 10 bases, and 17 bases lay between the germline ends. The CDR3 is 12 residues long. The germline V gene has CDR1 KGHSH and CDR2 LQKENI. The CDR3 loop reads CATHTDSGEQFF. For the CDR3, the DNA is TGTGCCACACATACGGATTCCGGGGAGCAGTTCTTC.

The chain joins TRBV7-9 to TRBJ1-1; D unclear. The CDR3 extends over 12 amino acids. The V end lost 4 bases, the J end lost 0 bases, and 3 bases lay between the germline ends. Germline loops: CDR1 SEHNR, CDR2 FQNEAQ (reference sequence). The CDR3 DNA reads as TGTGCCAGCAGCTCGGTGAACACTGAAGCTTTCTTT. It yields the protein CASSSVNTEAFF.

In regard to this clone: One junction end disagrees with the germline gene, perhaps due to a read error. This chain uses TRBV29-1 with TRBJ2-1; possibly TRBD2 for D (5 bases). The CDR3 has 11 residues. Germline V gene lookup returns CDR1 SQVTM and CDR2 ANQGSEA. CDR3 region: CSVVAGLLGVF. CDR3 in DNA: TGCAGCGTTGTGGCCGGATTGTTGGGAGTCTTC.

There are a few counts of this clone. The J gene is TRBJ1-4, the V gene TRBV6-5; D is uncertain. The CDR3 extends over 15 amino acids. V was clipped by 7 bases and J by 6 bases, with 18 bases between them. Germline CDR1 and CDR2: MNHEY and SVGAGI. The CDR3 region has the DNA TGTGCCAGCATTCCCCGACATGGTGGCGATGAAAAACTGTTTTTT. Amino acid sequence: CASIPRHGGDEKLFF.